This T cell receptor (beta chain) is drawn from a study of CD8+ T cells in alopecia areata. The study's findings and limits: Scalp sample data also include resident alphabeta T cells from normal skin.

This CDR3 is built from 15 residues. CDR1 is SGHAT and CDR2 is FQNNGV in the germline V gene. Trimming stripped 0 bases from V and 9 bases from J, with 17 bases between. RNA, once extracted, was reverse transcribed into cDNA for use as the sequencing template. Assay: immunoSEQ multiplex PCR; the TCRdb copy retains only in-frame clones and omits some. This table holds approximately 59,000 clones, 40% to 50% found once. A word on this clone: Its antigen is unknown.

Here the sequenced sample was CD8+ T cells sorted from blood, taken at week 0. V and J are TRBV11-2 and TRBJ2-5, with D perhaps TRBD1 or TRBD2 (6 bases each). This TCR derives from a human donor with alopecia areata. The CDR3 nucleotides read TGTGCCAGCAGCTTAGATTGGCGCCCGAGGGGGGCCCAGTACTTC. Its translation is CASSLDWRPRGAQYF.